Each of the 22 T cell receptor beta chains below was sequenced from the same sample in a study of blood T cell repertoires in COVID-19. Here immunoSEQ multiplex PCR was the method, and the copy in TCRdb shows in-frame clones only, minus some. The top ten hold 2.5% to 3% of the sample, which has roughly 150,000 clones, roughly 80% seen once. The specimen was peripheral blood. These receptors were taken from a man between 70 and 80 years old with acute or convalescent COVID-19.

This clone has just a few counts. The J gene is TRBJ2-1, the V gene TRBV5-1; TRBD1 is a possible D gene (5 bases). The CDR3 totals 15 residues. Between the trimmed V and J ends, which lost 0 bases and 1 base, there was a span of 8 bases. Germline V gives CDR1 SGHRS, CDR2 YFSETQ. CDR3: CASSLAQGSYNEQFF. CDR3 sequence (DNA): TGCGCCAGCAGCTTGGCGCAGGGATCCTACAATGAGCAGTTCTTC.

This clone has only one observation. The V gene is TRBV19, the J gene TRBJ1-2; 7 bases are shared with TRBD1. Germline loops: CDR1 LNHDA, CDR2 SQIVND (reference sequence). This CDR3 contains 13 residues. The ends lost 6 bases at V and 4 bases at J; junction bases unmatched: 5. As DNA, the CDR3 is TGTGCCAGTAGAAAACAGGGGTTCTATGGCTACACCTTC. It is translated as CASRKQGFYGYTF.

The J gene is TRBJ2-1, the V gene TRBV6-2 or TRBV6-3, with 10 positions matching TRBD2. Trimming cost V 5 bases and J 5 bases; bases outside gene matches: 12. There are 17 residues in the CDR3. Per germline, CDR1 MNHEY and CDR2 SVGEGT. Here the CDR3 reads CASSPKRSGRPDNEQFF. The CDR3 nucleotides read TGTGCCAGCAGTCCCAAACGTAGCGGGAGGCCCGACAATGAGCAGTTCTTC.

The CDR3, as DNA: TGTGCCAGCAGCTTAGACGGGGGGGCCCCCTACGAGCAGTACTTC. It specifies CASSLDGGAPYEQYF. V is TRBV11-2 and J is TRBJ2-7; 8 bases line up with TRBD2. CDR3 size: 15 residues. V gave up 0 bases and J gave up 2 bases; unmatched junction bases: 3. Germline V gene lookup returns CDR1 SGHAT and CDR2 FQNNGV.

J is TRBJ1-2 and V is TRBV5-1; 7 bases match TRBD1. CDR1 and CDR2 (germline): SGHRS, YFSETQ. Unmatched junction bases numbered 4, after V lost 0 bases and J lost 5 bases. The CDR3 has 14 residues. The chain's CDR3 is CASSLEGTAYGYTF. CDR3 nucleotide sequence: TGCGCCAGCAGCTTGGAAGGGACAGCTTATGGCTACACCTTC.

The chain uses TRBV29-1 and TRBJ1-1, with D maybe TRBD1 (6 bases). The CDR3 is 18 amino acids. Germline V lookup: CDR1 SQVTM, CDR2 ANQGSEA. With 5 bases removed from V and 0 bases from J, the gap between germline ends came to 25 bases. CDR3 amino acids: CSVTPWTDPLGVNTEAFF. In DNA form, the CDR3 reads TGCAGCGTTACTCCTTGGACAGACCCCTTGGGAGTGAACACTGAAGCTTTCTTT.

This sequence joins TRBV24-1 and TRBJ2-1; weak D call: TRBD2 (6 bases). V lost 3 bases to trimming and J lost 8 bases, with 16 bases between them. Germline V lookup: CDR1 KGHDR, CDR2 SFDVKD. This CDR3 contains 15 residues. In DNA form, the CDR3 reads TGTGCCACCAGTGATCTGGAGGGGAGGTCGGATGAGCAGTTCTTC. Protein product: CATSDLEGRSDEQFF.

For the CDR3, the DNA is TGTGCCAGCAGTTTAACTAGCGGGAGTTCCTACAATGAGCAGTTCTTC. It translates to CASSLTSGSSYNEQFF. The V and J genes are TRBV27 and TRBJ2-1; TRBD2 matches at 11 bases. This CDR3 is 16 amino acids long. Germline V lookup: CDR1 MNHEY, CDR2 SMNVEV (reference sequence). The V segment lost 2 bases and the J segment 1 base; nucleotides outside the gene matches: 1.

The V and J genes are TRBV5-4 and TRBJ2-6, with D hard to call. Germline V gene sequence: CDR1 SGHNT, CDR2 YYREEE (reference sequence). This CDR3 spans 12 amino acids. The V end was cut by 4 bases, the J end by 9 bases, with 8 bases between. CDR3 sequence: CASSDFFNVLTF. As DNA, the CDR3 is TGTGCCAGCAGCGACTTTTTCAACGTCCTGACTTTC.

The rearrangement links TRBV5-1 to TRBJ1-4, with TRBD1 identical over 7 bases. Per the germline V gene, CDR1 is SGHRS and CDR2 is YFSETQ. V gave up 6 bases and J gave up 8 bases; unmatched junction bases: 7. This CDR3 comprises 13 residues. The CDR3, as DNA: TGCGCCAGCACTCGGGACAGTCGCGAAAAACTGTTTTTT. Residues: CASTRDSREKLFF.

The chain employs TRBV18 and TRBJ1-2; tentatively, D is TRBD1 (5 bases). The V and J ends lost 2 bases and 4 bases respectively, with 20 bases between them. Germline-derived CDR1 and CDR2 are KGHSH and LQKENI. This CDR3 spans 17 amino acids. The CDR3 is CASSPTRASARGYGYTF. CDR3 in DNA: TGTGCCAGCTCACCAACCAGGGCCTCCGCCCGTGGCTATGGCTACACCTTC.

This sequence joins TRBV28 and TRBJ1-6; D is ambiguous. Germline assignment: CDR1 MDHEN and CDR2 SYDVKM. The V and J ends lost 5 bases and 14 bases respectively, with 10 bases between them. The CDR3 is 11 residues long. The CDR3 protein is CASSTGRSLHF. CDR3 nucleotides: TGTGCCAGCAGTACGGGGAGGTCCCTCCACTTT.

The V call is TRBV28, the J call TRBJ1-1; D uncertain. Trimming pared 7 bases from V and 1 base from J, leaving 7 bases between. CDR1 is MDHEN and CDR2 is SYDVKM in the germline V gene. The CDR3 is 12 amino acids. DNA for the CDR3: TGTGCCAGCACCTACTGGAACACTGAAGCTTTCTTT. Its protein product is CASTYWNTEAFF.

The CDR3 region has the DNA TGTGCCAGCAGCCCCACCAACTTGAACACTGAAGCTTTCTTT. Protein sequence: CASSPTNLNTEAFF. The chain carries TRBV7-8 and TRBJ1-1; D uncertain. Trimming pared 5 bases from V and 0 bases from J, leaving 10 bases between. This CDR3 contains 14 residues. Germline V gene lookup returns CDR1 SGHVS and CDR2 FQNEAQ.

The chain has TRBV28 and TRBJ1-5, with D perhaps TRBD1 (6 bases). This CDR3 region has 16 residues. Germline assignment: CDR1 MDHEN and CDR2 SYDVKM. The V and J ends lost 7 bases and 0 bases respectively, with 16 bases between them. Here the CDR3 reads CASTGATEYSNQPQHF. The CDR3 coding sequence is TGTGCCAGCACAGGGGCCACCGAATATAGCAATCAGCCCCAGCATTTT.

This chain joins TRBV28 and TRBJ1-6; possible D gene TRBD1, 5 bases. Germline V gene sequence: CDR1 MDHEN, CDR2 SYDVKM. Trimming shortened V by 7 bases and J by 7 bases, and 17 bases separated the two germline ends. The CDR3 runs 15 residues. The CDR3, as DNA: TGTGCCAGCACCTTCGGAGGGGCAGAGAATTCACCCCTCCACTTT. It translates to CASTFGGAENSPLHF.

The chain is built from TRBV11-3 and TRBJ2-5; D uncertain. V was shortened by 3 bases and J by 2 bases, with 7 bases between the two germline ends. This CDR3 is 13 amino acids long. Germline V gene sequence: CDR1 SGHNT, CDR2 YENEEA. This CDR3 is CASSFTEQETQYF. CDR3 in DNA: TGTGCCAGCAGCTTTACTGAACAAGAGACCCAGTACTTC.

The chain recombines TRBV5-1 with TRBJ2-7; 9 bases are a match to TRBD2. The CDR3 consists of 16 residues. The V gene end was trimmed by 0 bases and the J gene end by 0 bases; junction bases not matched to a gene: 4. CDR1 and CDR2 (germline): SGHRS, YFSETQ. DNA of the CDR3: TGCGCCAGCAGCTTGGCTCTAGCGGGGAGCTCCTACGAGCAGTACTTC. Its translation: CASSLALAGSSYEQYF.

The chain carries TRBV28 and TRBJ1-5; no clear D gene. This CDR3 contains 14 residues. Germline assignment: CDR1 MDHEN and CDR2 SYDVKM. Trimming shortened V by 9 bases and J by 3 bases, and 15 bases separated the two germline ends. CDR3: CASEGSRDNQPQHF. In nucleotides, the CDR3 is TGTGCCAGTGAAGGGTCGAGGGACAATCAGCCCCAGCATTTT.

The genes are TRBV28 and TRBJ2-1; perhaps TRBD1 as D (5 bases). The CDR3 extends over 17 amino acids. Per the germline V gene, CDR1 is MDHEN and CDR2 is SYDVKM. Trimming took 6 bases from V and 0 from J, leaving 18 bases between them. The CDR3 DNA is TGTGCCAGCAGACGAGAGCAGGGTGACCCCTCCTACAATGAGCAGTTCTTC. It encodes CASRREQGDPSYNEQFF. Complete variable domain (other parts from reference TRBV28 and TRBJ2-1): DVKVTQSSRYLVKRTGEKVFLECVQDMDHENMFWYRQDPGLGLRLIYFSYDVKMKEKGDIPEGYSVSREKKERFSLILESASTNQTSMYLCASRREQGDPSYNEQFFGPGTRLTVL.

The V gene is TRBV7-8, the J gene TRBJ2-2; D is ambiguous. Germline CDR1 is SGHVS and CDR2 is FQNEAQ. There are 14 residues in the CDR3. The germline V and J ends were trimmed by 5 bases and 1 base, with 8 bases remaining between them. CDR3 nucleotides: TGTGCCAGCAGCCCCTCGGGGAACACCGGGGAGCTGTTTTTT. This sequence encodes CASSPSGNTGELFF.

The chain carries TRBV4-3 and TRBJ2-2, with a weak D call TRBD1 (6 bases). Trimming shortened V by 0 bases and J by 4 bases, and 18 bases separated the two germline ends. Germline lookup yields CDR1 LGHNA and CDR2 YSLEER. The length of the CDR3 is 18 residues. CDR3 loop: CASSQERQASLSTGELFF. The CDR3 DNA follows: TGCGCCAGCAGCCAAGAGCGACAGGCTAGTCTCTCCACCGGGGAGCTGTTTTTT.